Presented here are 10 T cell receptor beta chains from one specimen sequenced in a study of response to subunit inactivated influenza vaccine. Using its own MiXCR run on the RT-PCR reads, TCRdb lists one record per CDR3 protein. The sample has 500,000 to 550,000 distinct CDR3 sequences, approximately 7.2% seen once. The starting material was PBMCs from blood, obtained about 24 months after vaccination. Source of these receptors: a man in his fifties or sixties who received an inactivated influenza vaccine.

The sample holds one count of this clonotype. The genes are TRBV5-5 and TRBJ2-4; TRBD1 agrees at 12 bases. Per the germline V gene, CDR1 is SGHKS and CDR2 is YYEKEE (reference sequence). V lost 5 bases, J lost 9 bases, and 15 bases stayed unmatched. The CDR3 loop spans 17 amino acids. DNA of the CDR3: TGTGCCAGCAGTCCTACCGCCGGGACAGGGGGCCTCAGCATTCAGTACTTC. This translates into CASSPTAGTGGLSIQYF.

The chain links TRBV20-1 to TRBJ2-7; D remains ambiguous. V lost 2 bases and J lost 2, with 10 bases in between. Germline V gene sequence: CDR1 DFQATT, CDR2 SNEGSKA (reference sequence). The CDR3 covers 13 residues. The CDR3 coding sequence is TGCAGTGCTAGACTGGGTTTTACCTACGAGCAGTACTTC. Protein: CSARLGFTYEQYF.

The CDR3 DNA follows: TGTGGCGTACAGGGGGCCGCGAACACCGGGGAGCTGTTTTTT. Translation gives CGVQGAANTGELFF. V usage is TRBV7-8 and J usage is TRBJ2-2; 9 positions match TRBD1. The CDR3 sequence is 14 residues long. From germline, CDR1 is SGHVS and CDR2 FQNEAQ.

This clonotype occurred many times. The rearrangement links TRBV29-1 to TRBJ2-7; TRBD1 matches at 10 bases. Trimming cost V 7 bases and J 2 bases; bases outside gene matches: 5. This CDR3 spans 13 amino acids. Germline CDR1 reads SQVTM; CDR2 reads ANQGSEA. CDR3 sequence (DNA): TGCAGCGCCCGGACAGGGGGACCCTACGAGCAGTACTTC. Translating gives CSARTGGPYEQYF.

The chain carries TRBV5-1 and TRBJ2-7, with TRBD1 identical over 7 bases. The CDR3 runs to 13 residues. The V gene end was trimmed by 4 bases and the J gene end by 4 bases; junction bases not matched to a gene: 5. From germline, CDR1 is SGHRS and CDR2 YFSETQ. CDR3 protein: CASSAGGPYEQYF. DNA of the CDR3: TGCGCCAGCAGCGCAGGGGGTCCGTACGAGCAGTACTTC.

In this sample, this clonotype turned up a few times. A junction boundary mismatches the germline segment, possibly from a read error. The rearrangement links TRBV12-3 or TRBV12-4 to TRBJ1-2; TRBD1 agrees at 10 bases. The CDR3 runs to 14 residues. The CDR3, as DNA: TGTGCCAGCAGTTCCGGGGACAGGGGCTATCGCTACACCTTC. Its protein is CASSSGDRGYRYTF.

This clonotype was picked up a small number of times. The chain employs TRBV10-3 and TRBJ2-7; D may be TRBD1 or TRBD2 (5 bases each). V was shortened by 5 bases and J by 2 bases, with 25 bases between the two germline ends. The CDR3 is made up of 18 amino acids. CDR1 is ENHRY, CDR2 SYGVKD, per germline. Written as DNA, the CDR3 is TGTGCCATCAGTCCCCTCGACCCTTCATGGGGGTTGGCCTACGAGCAGTACTTC. Its protein product is CAISPLDPSWGLAYEQYF.

This clonotype was found many times. The chain links TRBV6-1 to TRBJ2-7; the D is unclear. The V end lost 6 bases, the J end lost 3 bases, and 15 bases lay between the germline ends. This CDR3 is 14 amino acids long. CDR1 and CDR2 (germline): MNHNS, SASEGT. The CDR3 nucleotides read TGTGCCAGCAGCGAACGTGGCTTTAGCTACGAGCAGTACTTC. It is translated as CASSERGFSYEQYF.

This chain connects TRBV3-1 to TRBJ1-1; D uncertain. Looked up from germline, CDR1 is LGHDT and CDR2 is YNNKEL (reference sequence). The CDR3 runs to 14 residues. V was shortened by 2 bases and J by 1 base, with 8 bases between the two germline ends. CDR3 in DNA: TGTGCCAGCAGCCAAAACAGAAGGAACACTGAAGCTTTCTTT. Translating gives CASSQNRRNTEAFF.

Only a few counts were recorded for this clonotype. The rearrangement joins TRBV20-1 to TRBJ2-5, with 7 bases that match TRBD2. This CDR3 region has 15 residues. V was pared by 1 base and J by 4 bases, with 9 bases of the junction left unmatched. From germline, CDR1 is DFQATT and CDR2 SNEGSKA (reference sequence). CDR3 in DNA: TGCAGTGCTAGAGCCGAGCGGGGCGGCTCAGAGACCCAGTACTTC. Protein: CSARAERGGSETQYF.